In this sample, the clone carrying this TCR beta chain turned up a few times. Its antigen is still unknown. The data are from a study of T-cell memory formation after mild COVID-19. General study findings and limits: Mainly in CM and EM were contracting CD4+ clones; CD8+ were in EMRA.

V was pared by 7 bases and J by 9 bases, with 16 bases between. The length of the CDR3 is 12 residues. Looked up from germline, CDR1 is SEHNR and CDR2 is FQNEAQ (reference sequence). Each CDR3 protein is one row after TCRdb ran MiXCR on the 5' RACE reads. Altogether 200,000 to 250,000 distinct CDR3 sequences are present, more than 8% being singletons, with the ten largest covering roughly 21%. The receptor comes from a young man who had mild COVID-19 (a few samples of this study predate the infection). Cell type and time point are not known. Sequencing was performed on PBMCs or a T cell subset sorted from them (not recorded which). The rearrangement uses TRBV7-9 and TRBJ2-7, with TRBD1 as a possible D gene (5 bases). This CDR3 is CASTSSQGAQYF. For the CDR3, the DNA is TGTGCCAGCACCTCTTCGCAGGGTGCGCAGTACTTC.